Below are 5 T cell receptor beta chains sequenced from a single sample in a study of blood T cell repertoires in COVID-19. Sequenced by immunoSEQ multiplex PCR; TCRdb stores in-frame clones only, minus some. Of hundreds of thousands of clones in the sample, 86% were seen once. The source material was peripheral blood. The receptors were sampled from an older woman who had recovered from COVID-19.

Here the CDR3 reads CASSYNDRGSTDTQYF. CDR3 DNA sequence: TGTGCCAGCAGTTACAACGACAGGGGAAGCACAGATACGCAGTATTTT. The V call is TRBV6-2 or TRBV6-3, the J call TRBJ2-3; 8 positions match TRBD1. J lost 0 bases, V lost 2 bases, and 4 bases had no gene match. Germline CDR1 and CDR2: MNHEY and SVGEGT. CDR3 length: 16 amino acids.

The chain recombines TRBV7-2 with TRBJ2-1, with 7 positions matching TRBD2. This CDR3 comprises 14 residues. Per germline, CDR1 SGHTA and CDR2 FQGNSA. The J segment lost 9 bases and the V segment lost 6 bases, leaving 11 bases of the junction unmatched. CDR3: CASRQTGLVGEQFF. DNA of the CDR3: TGTGCCAGCAGACAAACTGGACTAGTGGGTGAGCAGTTCTTC. The variable domain in full, with the rest retrieved from reference TRBV7-2 and TRBJ2-1, is GAGVSQSPSNKVTEKGKDVELRCDPISGHTALYWYRQSLGQGLEFLIYFQGNSAPDKSGLPSDRFSAERTGGSVSTLTIQRTQQEDSAVYLCASRQTGLVGEQFFGPGTRLTVL.

The chain links TRBV10-3 to TRBJ1-1, with 8 bases lining up with TRBD1. This CDR3 spans 12 amino acids. V trimming: 3 bases; J trimming: 11 bases; junction bases outside the gene matches: 5. Germline V gene lookup returns CDR1 ENHRY and CDR2 SYGVKD. The CDR3 sequence: CAISEGGQEAFF. The CDR3 nucleotides read TGTGCCATCAGTGAAGGGGGACAGGAGGCTTTCTTT.

The chain combines TRBV11-1 with TRBJ2-7; 10 positions match TRBD1. CDR1 SGHAT and CDR2 FQDESV come from the germline V gene (reference sequence). V shed 4 bases, J shed 5 bases, and the junction held 5 bases outside the gene matches. The CDR3 has 14 residues. The CDR3 loop is CASSSDRGRDEQYF. CDR3 DNA sequence: TGTGCCAGCAGCTCAGACAGGGGGCGGGACGAGCAGTACTTC.

The chain carries TRBV6-1 and TRBJ1-3; no reliable D call. V was cut by 3 bases and J by 0 bases, with 3 bases left in between. This CDR3 has 13 residues. The germline gives CDR1 MNHNS, CDR2 SASEGT. The CDR3 here is CASSDRSGNTIYF. As DNA, the CDR3 is TGTGCCAGCAGTGACCGCTCTGGAAACACCATATATTTT.